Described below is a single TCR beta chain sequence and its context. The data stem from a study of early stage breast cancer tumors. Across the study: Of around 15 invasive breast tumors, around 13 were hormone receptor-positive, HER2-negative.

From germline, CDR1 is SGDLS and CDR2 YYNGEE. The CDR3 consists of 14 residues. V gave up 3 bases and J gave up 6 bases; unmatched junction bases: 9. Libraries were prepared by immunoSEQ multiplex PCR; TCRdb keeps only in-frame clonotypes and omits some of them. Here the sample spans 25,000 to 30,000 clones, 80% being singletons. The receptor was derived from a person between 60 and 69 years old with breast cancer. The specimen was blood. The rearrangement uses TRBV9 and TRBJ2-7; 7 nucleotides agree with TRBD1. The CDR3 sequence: CASSAGGRGPEQYF. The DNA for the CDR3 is TGTGCCAGCAGCGCAGGGGGACGAGGTCCCGAGCAGTACTTC.